A selection of T cell receptor beta chains follows, all from one sample in a study of cytomegalovirus exposure and HLA in healthy donors. TCRdb keeps only in-frame clones here, not all; method: immunoSEQ multiplex PCR. Here the sample table reports fewer than 100,000 clones. Sample: PBMCs. Source of these receptors: a man aged 45-65 years in good health and CMV-seronegative. The CDR3 runs from the conserved cysteine through the conserved F or W.

j_gene,v_gene,CDR3aa
TRBJ2-1,TRBV9,CASSVDETSGYNEQFF
TRBJ2-7,TRBV6-1,CASSEVLGGGSYEQYF
TRBJ2-5,TRBV4-3,CASSQEMGGRKTQYF
TRBJ2-2,TRBV7-2,CASSLEVRIITGELFF
TRBJ1-5,TRBV18,CASSPLGTVYSNQPQHF
TRBJ1-1,TRBV30,CAWSVRLQGTEAFF
TRBJ2-1,TRBV2,CASFPGLARNIYNEQFF
TRBJ2-1,TRBV5-1,CASSFVGVHNEQFF
TRBJ2-2,TRBV7-3,CASSLRGGPTGELFF
TRBJ2-7,TRBV28,CATGQNYEQYF
TRBJ1-1,TRBV18,CASSPLGETEAFF
TRBJ1-2,TRBV18,CASSPTYTRGYGYTF
TRBJ1-2,TRBV4-1,CASSPGGGLSYGYTF
TRBJ2-6,TRBV6-6,CASSRTGANVLTF
TRBJ1-2,TRBV2,CASSDEDRGRIYGYTF
TRBJ1-4,TRBV10-3,CAISKAGGELDEKLFF
TRBJ1-1,TRBV5-1,CASSLDRVEAFF
TRBJ2-3,TRBV4-3,CASSQELTGSLDTQYF
TRBJ1-2,TRBV19,CASSSRDTKNGYTF
TRBJ1-1,TRBV27,CASSLQGGNTEAFF
TRBJ1-6,TRBV28,CASSSSGRGRGSPLHF
TRBJ1-5,TRBV5-6,CASSQGGNQPQHF
TRBJ1-1,TRBV27,CASSFGTRAGAEAFF
TRBJ2-3,TRBV7-9,CASSLGTSGGADTQYF
TRBJ2-7,TRBV6-5,CASSSSGTVPYEQYF
TRBJ2-7,TRBV18,CASSPRSSLVRGPTYEQYF